The entry below gives a single T cell receptor (beta chain) sequence along with its context. The clone's antigen remains unknown. No much larger clonotype is one base removed from it; base qualities were not supplied. This sample was sequenced with an Illumina HiSeq 1500. TCRdb trimmed public reads at Q25 via fastp, called clones via MiXCR and kept in-frame beta chains. Under each unique CDR3 protein, matching rows form one entry showing the most common genes and DNA. For this sample the table gives under 350,000 distinct CDR3 sequences, of which approximately 22% were detected only once. Roughly a fifth of the sample goes to the ten largest clones. This sample stems from a study of T cell repertoires in cytomegalovirus infection (dated by TCRdb to the late 2010s). With respect to the entire study: Peptide stimulations targeted recently identified HLA-C-restricted CMV epitopes, whose presentation resists viral immunomodulation, together with well-studied HLA-B-restricted epitopes. The HLA type of each donor mattered for the analysis, because public TCR beta signatures pointed to carriage of CMV infection along with the matching HLA type. On the study overall, not on this receptor specifically: The ex vivo response was dominated by HLA-C-restricted CMV-specific TCR beta clonotypes, and the single most frequent clonotype in two of eight donors was supplied by these HLA-C-restricted clonotypes. In both this cohort and an independent cohort of some 350 donors, the cumulative frequency of public TCR beta family members distinguished carriers of CMV infection plus the relevant HLA type.

Reading the label with the study, this specimen's treatment or condition is: in vitro stimulation with specific CMV peptide epitopes to enrich CMV-specific T cells. The CDR3 runs 15 residues from the cysteine to the phenylalanine. Just the 45-base CDR3 DNA is kept, in frame starting at base 1. Relative to germline, V is 4 bases shorter and J is 7 bases shorter, with 20 bases between their ends. The germline V gene encodes CDR1 DFQATT and CDR2 SNEGSKA (reference sequence). The sequence derives from a human donor in good health (CMV status not recorded). Some clones in this sample may be carry-over from other donors' samples. The input for sequencing was cultured PBMCs, taken from culture after CMV antigen stimulation. Recombination linked TRBV20-1 to TRBJ2-1; the D segment cannot be called with confidence. The CDR3 region reads CSAILPGRPGNEQFF. The bases are TGCAGTGCTATCCTGCCGGGTAGACCTGGGAATGAGCAGTTCTTC.